These T cell receptor beta chains were read from a single sample in a study of T cells after yellow fever vaccination. TCRdb re-called the 5' RACE reads through MiXCR, storing one row per CDR3 protein. The sample records under 400,000 distinct CDR3 sequences, 9.5% to 13% being singletons. The sample in question was PBMCs, obtained on the day of the first yellow fever vaccination. These receptors were collected from a young man who received the YFV17D yellow fever vaccine. The CDR3 runs from the conserved cysteine through the conserved F or W. Each record gives: clone size, D gene, J gene, V gene, CDR3 protein, CDR3 DNA. D genes are given only for firm matches. Size tells how often a clone was seen (once, few, many) or the class of an expanded clone, and some rows leave it out.

>few|TRBD2|TRBJ2-2|TRBV7-3
CASSFSAGGTGELFF
TGTGCCAGCAGCTTTTCAGCGGGGGGGACCGGGGAGCTGTTTTTT
>few|-|TRBJ2-4|TRBV29-1
CSVEDGKAAKNIQYF
TGCAGCGTTGAAGACGGCAAGGCCGCCAAAAACATTCAGTACTTC
>few|TRBD1|TRBJ1-4|TRBV19
CASSDRGEKLFF
TGTGCCAGTAGTGACAGGGGTGAAAAACTGTTTTTT
>-|-|TRBJ2-7|TRBV29-1
CSVEAATGWNPSGILRNSYEQYF
TGCAGCGTTGAGGCGGCCACGGGATGGAACCCCAGCGGAATCTTAAGAAACTCCTACGAGCAGTACTTC
>-|TRBD1|TRBJ1-2|TRBV7-9
CASSGRDRSSNYGYTF
TGTGCCAGCAGCGGCCGGGACAGGAGCTCTAACTATGGCTACACCTTC
>-|-|TRBJ1-2|TRBV20-1
CSARELQDYGYTF
TGCAGTGCTAGAGAGCTACAAGACTATGGCTACACCTTC
>-|-|TRBJ2-7|TRBV30
CAWRDSSYEQYF
TGTGCCTGGAGGGACAGCTCCTACGAGCAGTACTTC
>-|-|TRBJ1-1|TRBV7-2
CASSWSRAGAEAFF
TGTGCCAGCAGCTGGAGTCGGGCGGGGGCTGAAGCTTTCTTT
>few|TRBD2|TRBJ2-7|TRBV7-2
CASSFGLAKPYEQYF
TGTGCCAGCAGCTTCGGACTAGCAAAACCCTACGAGCAGTACTTC
>few|TRBD1|TRBJ1-6|TRBV5-1
CASSLVGQGIDNSPLHF
TGCGCCAGCAGCTTGGTTGGACAGGGGATTGATAATTCACCCCTCCACTTT
>few|-|TRBJ2-3|TRBV5-1
CASSLWGRDTQYF
TGCGCCAGCAGCTTGTGGGGCAGAGATACGCAGTATTTT
>few|-|TRBJ1-1|TRBV15
CATSRFRQKNTEAFF
TGTGCCACCAGCAGATTTAGGCAGAAGAACACTGAAGCTTTCTTT
>-|-|TRBJ2-3|TRBV7-6
CASSLAGAGEDTQYF
TGTGCCAGCAGCTTAGCGGGGGCGGGGGAAGATACGCAGTATTTT
>-|TRBD2|TRBJ2-4|TRBV28
CASRLSGGASIQYF
TGTGCCAGCAGGTTAAGCGGGGGGGCTTCAATTCAGTACTTC
>few|-|TRBJ1-4|TRBV2
CATSRDMGEKLFF
TGTGCCACCTCCCGGGACATGGGTGAAAAACTGTTTTTT
>few|-|TRBJ1-1|TRBV5-1
CASMGPGQNTEAFF
TGCGCCAGCATGGGTCCCGGACAAAACACTGAAGCTTTCTTT
>-|-|TRBJ2-7|TRBV19
CASSTPGRNTYEQYF
TGTGCCAGTAGTACCCCGGGACGGAATACCTACGAGCAGTACTTC
>few|-|TRBJ2-3|TRBV5-1
CASSLDGRLGTDTQYF
TGCGCCAGCAGCTTGGACGGGCGTCTTGGGACAGATACGCAGTATTTT
>-|-|TRBJ1-1|TRBV5-1
CASSWKTVATEAFF
TGCGCCAGCAGTTGGAAAACGGTGGCCACTGAAGCTTTCTTT
>many|-|TRBJ2-1|TRBV18
CASSSLGDEQFF
TGTGCCAGCTCATCACTAGGAGATGAGCAGTTCTTC